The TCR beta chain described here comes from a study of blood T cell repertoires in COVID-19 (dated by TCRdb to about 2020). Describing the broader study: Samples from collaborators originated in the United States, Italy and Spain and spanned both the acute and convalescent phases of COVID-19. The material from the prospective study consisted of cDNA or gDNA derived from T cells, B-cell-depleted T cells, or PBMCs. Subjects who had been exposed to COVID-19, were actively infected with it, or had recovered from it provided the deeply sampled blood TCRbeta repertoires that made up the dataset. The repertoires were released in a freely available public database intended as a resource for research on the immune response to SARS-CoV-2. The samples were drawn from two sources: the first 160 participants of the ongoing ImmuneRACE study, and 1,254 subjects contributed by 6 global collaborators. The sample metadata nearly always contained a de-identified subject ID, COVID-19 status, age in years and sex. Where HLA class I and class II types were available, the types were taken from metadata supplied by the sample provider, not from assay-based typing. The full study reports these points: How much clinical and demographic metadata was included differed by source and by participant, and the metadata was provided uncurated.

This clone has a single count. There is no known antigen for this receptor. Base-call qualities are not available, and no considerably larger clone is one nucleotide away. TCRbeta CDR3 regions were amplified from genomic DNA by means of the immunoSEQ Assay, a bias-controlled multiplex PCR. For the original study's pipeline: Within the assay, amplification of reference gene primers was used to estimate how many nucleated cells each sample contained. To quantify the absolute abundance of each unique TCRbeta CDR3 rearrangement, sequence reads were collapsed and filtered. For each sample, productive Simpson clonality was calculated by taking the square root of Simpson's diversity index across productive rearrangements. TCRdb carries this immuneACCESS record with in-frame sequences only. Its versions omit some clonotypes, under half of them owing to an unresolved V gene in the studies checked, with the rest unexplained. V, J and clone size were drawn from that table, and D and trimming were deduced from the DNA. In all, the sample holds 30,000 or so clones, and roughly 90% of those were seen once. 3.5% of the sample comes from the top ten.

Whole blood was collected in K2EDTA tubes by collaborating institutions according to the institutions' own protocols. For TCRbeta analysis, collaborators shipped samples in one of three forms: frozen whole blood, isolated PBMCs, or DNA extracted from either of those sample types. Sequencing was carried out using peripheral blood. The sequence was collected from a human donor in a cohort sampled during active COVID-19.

The nucleotide sequence reads as follows: TGTGCCAGCAGCCCCCTTGGAGGGCCCTGGTCGAGCTACACCTTC. It specifies CASSPLGGPWSSYTF. Recombination linked TRBV5-5 to TRBJ1-2; no D gene can be assigned with confidence. CDR1 and CDR2 (SGHKS, YYEKEE) derive from the germline V gene (reference sequence). The CDR3, cysteine through phenylalanine, is 15 amino acids long. The CDR3 DNA has 45 bases and is translated from base 1. Trimming at the junction amounts to 4 bases on V and 9 bases on J, and the germline ends lie 22 bases apart.